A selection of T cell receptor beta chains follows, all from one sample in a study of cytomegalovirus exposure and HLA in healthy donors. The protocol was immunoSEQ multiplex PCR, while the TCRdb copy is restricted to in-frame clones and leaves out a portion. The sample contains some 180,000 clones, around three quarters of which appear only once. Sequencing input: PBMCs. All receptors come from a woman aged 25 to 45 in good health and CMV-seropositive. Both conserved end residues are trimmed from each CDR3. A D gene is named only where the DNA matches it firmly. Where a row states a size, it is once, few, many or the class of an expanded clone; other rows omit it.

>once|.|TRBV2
ASRLGQNTGELF
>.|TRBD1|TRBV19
ASRNRGPPHEAF
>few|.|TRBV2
ASSEALGQPPSPLH
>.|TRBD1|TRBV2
ASAGTEDTHSN
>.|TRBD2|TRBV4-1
ASSQDWTSGDMTYEQY
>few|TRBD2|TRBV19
ASSQRLAGRAINEQF
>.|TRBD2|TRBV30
AWDTSEAYEQY
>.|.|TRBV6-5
ASSRSYIKEKLF
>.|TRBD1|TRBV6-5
ASSHTGDEEQPQH
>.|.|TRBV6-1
ASNPIAGGEAF
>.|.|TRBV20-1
SARASPEQY
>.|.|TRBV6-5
ASSYSTTGSVGEQY
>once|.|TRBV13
ASSPAARYEQY
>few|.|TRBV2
ASRGQGYGYT
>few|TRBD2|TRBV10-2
ASSELAGKDNEQF
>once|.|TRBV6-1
ASSEVLTSPLGDEQY
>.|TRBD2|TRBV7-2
ASSFRRASGSEEQY
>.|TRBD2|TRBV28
ASSPSGSPYEQY
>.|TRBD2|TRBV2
ASSEAALAGDVETQY
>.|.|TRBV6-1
ASSSTAEYGYT
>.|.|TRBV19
ASSIDHQDSTDTQY
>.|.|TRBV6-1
ASSEDPNEKLF
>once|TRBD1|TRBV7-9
ASSLAPGGGGYGYT
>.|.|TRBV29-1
SVEILTEAF
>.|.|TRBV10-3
AISESTGLNQPQH
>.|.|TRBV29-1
SVTVGLGDGYT
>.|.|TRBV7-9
AGTGGYGYT
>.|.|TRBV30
AWSPERGDEQF
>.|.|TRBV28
ASTDRGIGSAGYT
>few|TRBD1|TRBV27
ASRGQFNQPQH
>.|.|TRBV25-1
ASSDGGRNIQY
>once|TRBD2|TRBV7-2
ASSLGGTSGRDTQY
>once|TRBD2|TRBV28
ASTLAGGDNEQF
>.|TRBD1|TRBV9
ASSGGTGPNTEAF
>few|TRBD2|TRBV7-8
ASSLMLLAGETQY
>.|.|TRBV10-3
AITVRGNTEAF
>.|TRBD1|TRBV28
ASTHRAGGELSQETQY
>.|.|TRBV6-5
ASSYSSGSSYNEQF
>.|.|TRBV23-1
ASRKTGTSYEQY
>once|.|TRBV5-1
ASSRGGDQPQH
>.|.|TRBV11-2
ASSLGQGGYEQY
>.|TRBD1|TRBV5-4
ASSGAGTGAYGYT
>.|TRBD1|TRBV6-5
ASRPNDRGLIGAF
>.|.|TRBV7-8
ASSLALNEKLF
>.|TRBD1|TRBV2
ASSWTGGLTNEKLF
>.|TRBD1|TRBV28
ASSGDSLNTEAF
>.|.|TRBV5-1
ASSLDDSTGELF
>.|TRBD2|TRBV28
ASSASGLGLVEQY
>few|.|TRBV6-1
ASSVGSGKQPQH
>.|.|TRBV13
ASSRYPPQGFSYEQY
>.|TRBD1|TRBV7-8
ASSPVDDRVSNYGYT
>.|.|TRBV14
ASSQQRGNTIY
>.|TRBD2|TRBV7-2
ASSFAKAGGRDGELF
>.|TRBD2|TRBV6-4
ANRTSGDSYEQY
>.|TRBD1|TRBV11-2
ASSSWDRSYEQY